The TCR beta chain described here comes from a study of patients and donors after allogeneic stem cell transplantation (dated by TCRdb to about 2020). Unmatched junction bases come to 9, with V trimmed by 5 bases and J by 1 base. Based on the germline V gene, the CDR1 and CDR2 sequences are SGHVS and FNYEAQ. The CDR3 starts with the cysteine, ends with the phenylalanine, and has 16 residues. The sequence is cut down to CDR3 DNA, 48 bases in frame from base 1. The method behind the library was RT-PCR. The sequencer was a NextSeq 550. In-frame beta chains were kept once TCRdb had trimmed the public reads at Q25 with fastp and called clones with MiXCR. Duplicate CDR3 protein sequences are folded into a single record with the most common DNA and genes. In this sample the table shows 400,000 to 500,000 distinct CDR3 sequences, 16% of which occur a single time. Of the sample, 6% to 8% is held by the ten largest clones.

This clonotype turned up a few times. Its cognate antigen has yet to be identified. There are no base qualities to consult, and no much larger clone falls within one base. This sequence was found in a human donor who was either an allogeneic HSCT recipient or a stem cell or donor lymphocyte infusion donor (not recorded which). It is not recorded whose cells these are; they may come from a transplant donor. The sequencing sample was made of blood, either unsorted or a sorted T cell fraction (not recorded which). The chain uses TRBV7-6 and TRBJ1-1, with 8 middle bases fitting TRBD1. The DNA reads as follows: TGTGCCAGCAGCCCCGACAGGGGAGAGGGGAACACTGAAGCTTTCTTT. This yields the protein CASSPDRGEGNTEAFF.